This entry lists 30 T cell receptor beta chains sequenced from one sample in a study of blood T cell repertoires in COVID-19. Measured with immunoSEQ multiplex PCR; TCRdb has only the in-frame clones, and not every one. The sample holds 80,000 to 95,000 clones, 75% to 90% seen once. The specimen was peripheral blood. The origin of the receptors is an elderly woman with active or convalescent COVID-19.

The CDR3 loop is CSADYGQGYNEQFF. CDR3 nucleotide sequence: TGCAGCGCTGACTACGGACAGGGATACAATGAGCAGTTCTTC. The V call is TRBV29-1, the J call TRBJ2-1, with 8 bases identical to TRBD1. The CDR3 length is 14 residues. Per the germline V gene, CDR1 is SQVTM and CDR2 is ANQGSEA. V shed 7 bases and J 4 bases; nucleotides not matched to a gene: 9.

V usage is TRBV7-8 and J usage is TRBJ1-2; no firm D call. Germline V gene data show CDR1 as SGHVS and CDR2 as FQNEAQ. The V end was cut by 1 base, the J end by 2 bases, with 5 bases between. This CDR3 is built from 13 residues. The CDR3 region has the DNA TGTGCCAGCAGCTTAGAGAGGAACTATGGCTACACCTTC. This gives the protein CASSLERNYGYTF. The variable domain in full, with the rest retrieved from reference TRBV7-8 and TRBJ1-2, is GAGVSQSPRYKVAKRGQDVALRCDPISGHVSLFWYQQALGQGPEFLTYFQNEAQLDKSGLPSDRFFAERPEGSVSTLKIQRTQQEDSAVYLCASSLERNYGYTFGSGTRLTVV.

V gene TRBV7-2 combines with J gene TRBJ1-2; D is unclear. Germline V gene data show CDR1 as SGHTA and CDR2 as FQGNSA. CDR3 length: 14 residues. Trimming took off 4 bases at V and 6 bases at J, with 15 bases between the two ends. Here the CDR3 DNA reads TGTGCCAGCAGCTCCCCCGCAGCCCGGGATGGCTACACCTTC. Translation gives CASSSPAARDGYTF.

The rearrangement links TRBV5-6 to TRBJ2-7; no clear D gene. CDR1 is SGHDT and CDR2 is YYEEEE in the germline V gene. The germline V and J ends were trimmed by 0 bases and 3 bases, with 7 bases remaining between them. The CDR3 extends over 13 amino acids. The CDR3, as DNA: TGTGCCAGCAGCTTGGAGTCAGGCTACGAGCAGTACTTC. It is translated as CASSLESGYEQYF.

A single count supports this clone. The rearrangement links TRBV28 to TRBJ2-4; D is undetermined. Between the trimmed V and J ends, which lost 5 bases and 0 bases, there was a span of 11 bases. This CDR3 region has 15 residues. CDR1 is MDHEN and CDR2 is SYDVKM in the germline V gene. The CDR3 nucleotides read TGTGCCAGCAGTCAACCCCAGTTAGCCAAAAACATTCAGTACTTC. This translates into CASSQPQLAKNIQYF.

This sequence joins TRBV19 and TRBJ2-5; TRBD1 matches at 8 bases. The germline V gene has CDR1 LNHDA and CDR2 SQIVND (reference sequence). The length of the CDR3 is 15 residues. V gave up 8 bases and J gave up 2 bases; unmatched junction bases: 10. The CDR3 loop reads CASQRTGTSQETQYF. CDR3 nucleotide sequence: TGTGCCAGTCAGAGGACAGGGACATCTCAAGAGACCCAGTACTTC.

The chain links TRBV5-1 to TRBJ1-4; perhaps TRBD1 as D (5 bases). CDR3 size: 18 residues. Germline CDR1 and CDR2: SGHRS and YFSETQ. V was shortened by 5 bases and J by 1 base, with 21 bases between the two germline ends. As DNA, the CDR3 is TGCGCCAGCAGTATCGCCAGGGTCTCTACGGGAACTAATGAAAAACTGTTTTTT. Encoded protein: CASSIARVSTGTNEKLFF.

The gene calls are TRBV5-1 and TRBJ2-6; 7 bases fit TRBD1. This CDR3 spans 16 amino acids. The V and J ends lost 2 bases and 1 base, in that order; junction bases with no gene match: 3. Per the germline V gene, CDR1 is SGHRS and CDR2 is YFSETQ. CDR3 nucleotides: TGCGCCAGCAGCTTCACAGGGGATTCTGGGGCCAACGTCCTGACTTTC. Protein: CASSFTGDSGANVLTF.

V usage is TRBV6-6 and J usage is TRBJ2-7; TRBD2 matches at 10 bases. Germline-derived CDR1 and CDR2 are MNHNY and SVGAGI (reference sequence). This CDR3 is 13 amino acids long. V trimming: 6 bases; J trimming: 7 bases; junction bases outside the gene matches: 6. CDR3 nucleotides: TGTGCCAGCAGAAGTAGCGGGAGGTGGGAGCAGTACTTC. The encoded protein is CASRSSGRWEQYF.

V is TRBV19 and J is TRBJ1-2, with D tentatively TRBD1 (6 bases). The CDR3 contains 15 residues. V lost 4 bases and J lost 4, with 16 bases in between. CDR1 and CDR2 from the germline V gene are LNHDA and SQIVND (reference sequence). Here the CDR3 DNA reads TGTGCCAGTAGTAAAGCCGGACAGCTCGCCTATGGCTACACCTTC. As protein: CASSKAGQLAYGYTF.

The V and J genes are TRBV6-5 and TRBJ1-2; 7 bases match TRBD1. Per germline, CDR1 MNHEY and CDR2 SVGAGI. The CDR3 has 15 amino acids. With V trimmed by 6 bases and J by 4 bases, 11 bases remained unmatched. The CDR3 spells CASSPEGARRYGYTF. In nucleotides, the CDR3 is TGTGCCAGCAGCCCGGAGGGGGCACGACGCTATGGCTACACCTTC.

The chain has TRBV18 and TRBJ2-1; 15 nucleotides agree with TRBD2. There are 16 residues in the CDR3. V gave up 4 bases and J gave up 5 bases; unmatched junction bases: 3. In germline, CDR1 is KGHSH, CDR2 LQKENI. Written as DNA, the CDR3 is TGTGCCAGCTCACGGGGACTAGCGGGAGGTAACAATGAGCAGTTCTTC. Translating it yields CASSRGLAGGNNEQFF.

This rearrangement joins TRBV5-1 to TRBJ1-3, with D uncertain. Germline V CDR1 and CDR2: SGHRS, YFSETQ. Trimming took off 3 bases at V and 0 bases at J, with 10 bases between the two ends. The CDR3 has 15 amino acids. The CDR3 protein is CASSSGLISGNTIYF. CDR3 nucleotide sequence: TGCGCCAGCAGCTCAGGACTGATCTCTGGAAACACCATATATTTT. Based on the CDR3 plus reference TRBV5-1 and TRBJ1-3, the full variable domain is KAGVTQTPRYLIKTRGQQVTLSCSPISGHRSVSWYQQTPGQGLQFLFEYFSETQRNKGNFPGRFSGRQFSNSRSEMNVSTLELGDSALYLCASSSGLISGNTIYFGEGSWLTVV.

This clone has a single count. The gene calls are TRBV7-2 and TRBJ2-7; 8 positions agree with TRBD2. The CDR3 has 13 residues. J was trimmed by 4 bases and V by 7 bases; bases with no gene match: 6. Germline values: CDR1 SGHTA, CDR2 FQGNSA. The CDR3 DNA follows: TGTGCCAGCACCATACAGCGGGGGTACGAGCAGTACTTC. Protein product: CASTIQRGYEQYF. The variable domain in full, with the rest retrieved from reference TRBV7-2 and TRBJ2-7, is GAGVSQSPSNKVTEKGKDVELRCDPISGHTALYWYRQSLGQGLEFLIYFQGNSAPDKSGLPSDRFSAERTGGSVSTLTIQRTQQEDSAVYLCASTIQRGYEQYFGPGTRLTVT.

CDR3 nucleotides: TGTGCCAGCAGCCGTCTCAGGGGCTACGAGCAGTACTTC. This gives the protein CASSRLRGYEQYF. This chain connects TRBV7-2 to TRBJ2-7; D may be TRBD1 (6 bases). The germline V and J ends were trimmed by 5 bases and 3 bases, with 11 bases remaining between them. Germline V gives CDR1 SGHTA, CDR2 FQGNSA. CDR3 size: 13 residues.

The V gene is TRBV7-9, the J gene TRBJ2-1; 9 bases line up with TRBD1. The CDR3 covers 14 residues. The junction had 5 bases not matched to a gene; V was cut back by 5 bases and J by 6 bases. Germline V CDR1 and CDR2: SEHNR, FQNEAQ (reference sequence). The CDR3 bases are TGTGCCAGCAGCACGGACAGGGGAGGCAATGAGCAGTTCTTC. Its protein product is CASSTDRGGNEQFF.

The J gene is TRBJ1-4, the V gene TRBV11-3; no reliable D call. CDR3 length: 16 residues. Trimming pared 8 bases from V and 3 bases from J, leaving 19 bases between. The germline V gene encodes CDR1 SGHNT and CDR2 YENEEA. CDR3 amino acids: CASSLPATESNEKLFF. CDR3 DNA sequence: TGTGCCAGCTCTTTGCCGGCCACGGAGTCTAATGAAAAACTGTTTTTT.

CDR3 residues: CASSRVAGGPGDTQYF. CDR3 coding DNA: TGTGCCAGCAGCCGCGTAGCGGGGGGGCCGGGGGATACGCAGTATTTT. The genes are TRBV3-1 (or the pseudogene TRBV3-2) and TRBJ2-3, with 11 bases identical to TRBD2. J lost 6 bases, V lost 4 bases, and 9 bases had no gene match. Germline assignment: CDR1 LGHDT and CDR2 YNNKEL (reference sequence). The CDR3 consists of 16 residues.

This clone was recorded once. The rearrangement links TRBV7-2 to TRBJ2-3; 8 bases agree with TRBD2. Germline V lookup: CDR1 SGHTA, CDR2 FQGNSA. The CDR3 has 14 residues. V shed 5 bases and J 4 bases; nucleotides not matched to a gene: 5. The CDR3 nucleotides are TGTGCCAGCAGCGGTAGCGGGATTGCAGATACGCAGTATTTT. Protein product: CASSGSGIADTQYF. The variable domain in full, with the rest retrieved from reference TRBV7-2 and TRBJ2-3, is GAGVSQSPSNKVTEKGKDVELRCDPISGHTALYWYRQSLGQGLEFLIYFQGNSAPDKSGLPSDRFSAERTGGSVSTLTIQRTQQEDSAVYLCASSGSGIADTQYFGPGTRLTVL.

The chain combines TRBV18 with TRBJ2-2; maybe TRBD2 (5 bases). CDR3 length equals 15 residues. With 2 bases removed from V and 4 bases from J, the gap between germline ends came to 11 bases. Germline lookup yields CDR1 KGHSH and CDR2 LQKENI. CDR3 sequence (DNA): TGTGCCAGCTCACCAAAAGGACGGGGCACCGGGGAGCTGTTTTTT. This translates into CASSPKGRGTGELFF.

The chain carries TRBV5-4 and TRBJ2-3, with 11 bases that match TRBD1. CDR3 size: 17 residues. V lost 1 base and J lost 5; bases outside the gene matches: 9. The germline CDR1 and CDR2 sequences are SGHNT and YYREEE (reference sequence). In DNA, the CDR3 is TGTGCCAGCAGCTTGATGGGACAGGGGGAGCGTAGAGATACGCAGTATTTT. Translation gives CASSLMGQGERRDTQYF.

CDR3 in amino acids: CASRNTRTSGRLVQYF. The CDR3 nucleotides are TGTGCCAGCAGGAATACGCGAACTAGCGGGAGATTGGTGCAGTACTTC. The chain has TRBV7-9 and TRBJ2-7, with 11 bases lining up with TRBD2. V lost 6 bases, J lost 9 bases, and 16 bases stayed unmatched. The germline gives CDR1 SEHNR, CDR2 FQNEAQ (reference sequence). The CDR3 has 16 residues.

In this sample, this clone turned up once. This chain links TRBV18 with TRBJ2-2, with 7 bases aligning to TRBD1. The CDR3 loop spans 17 amino acids. The J segment lost 4 bases and the V segment lost 1 base, leaving 9 bases of the junction unmatched. Germline CDR1 is KGHSH and CDR2 is LQKENI. The CDR3 reads CASSPRSETGTTGELFF. In DNA, the CDR3 is TGTGCCAGCTCACCACGATCCGAGACAGGGACCACCGGGGAGCTGTTTTTT.

The DNA for the CDR3 is TGTGCCAGCAGACGACAGGGGGTTGATCGACAGCCCCAGCATTTT. Its protein product is CASRRQGVDRQPQHF. The V call is TRBV28, the J call TRBJ1-5, with 9 bases identical to TRBD1. The germline V gene encodes CDR1 MDHEN and CDR2 SYDVKM. The CDR3 totals 15 residues. V lost 6 bases, J lost 7 bases, and 10 bases stayed unmatched. Using reference TRBV28 and TRBJ1-5 for the parts outside the CDR3, the full variable domain is DVKVTQSSRYLVKRTGEKVFLECVQDMDHENMFWYRQDPGLGLRLIYFSYDVKMKEKGDIPEGYSVSREKKERFSLILESASTNQTSMYLCASRRQGVDRQPQHFGDGTRLSIL.

This chain joins TRBV28 and TRBJ2-7; no clear D gene. CDR1 is MDHEN, CDR2 SYDVKM, per germline. CDR3 length: 13 amino acids. The V and J ends lost 7 bases and 1 base respectively, with 11 bases between them. The CDR3 here is CASNPGSSYEQYF. CDR3 DNA: TGTGCCAGCAATCCTGGCTCATCCTACGAGCAGTACTTC.

The V and J genes are TRBV7-9 and TRBJ2-1, with 11 bases lining up with TRBD2. This CDR3 spans 16 amino acids. CDR1 SEHNR and CDR2 FQNEAQ come from the germline V gene (reference sequence). The junction had 4 bases not matched to a gene; V was cut back by 6 bases and J by 0 bases. Here the CDR3 reads CASRDTSGSSYNEQFF. CDR3 bases: TGTGCCAGCAGGGATACTAGCGGGAGCTCCTACAATGAGCAGTTCTTC.

The chain uses TRBV10-3 and TRBJ2-7; tentatively, D is TRBD1 (5 bases). The CDR3 runs to 13 residues. The V end was cut by 4 bases, the J end by 4 bases, with 11 bases between. Germline V gene lookup returns CDR1 ENHRY and CDR2 SYGVKD. The chain's CDR3 is CAISGTNYYEQYF. Here the CDR3 DNA reads TGTGCCATCAGTGGGACAAATTATTACGAGCAGTACTTC.

This sequence joins TRBV6-2 or TRBV6-3 and TRBJ2-7, with D perhaps matching TRBD1 (6 bases). This CDR3 comprises 14 residues. Between the trimmed V and J ends, which lost 2 bases and 5 bases, there was a span of 13 bases. CDR1 MNHEY and CDR2 SVGEGT come from the germline V gene. The CDR3 protein is CASSYARDIDEQYF. DNA of the CDR3: TGTGCCAGCAGTTACGCTAGGGACATCGACGAGCAGTACTTC.

The chain couples TRBV6-5 to TRBJ1-5, with TRBD1 identical over 9 bases. Trimming at V came to 7 bases and at J to 5 bases, leaving 3 bases not matched to a gene. CDR3 length equals 13 residues. Per the germline V gene, CDR1 is MNHEY and CDR2 is SVGAGI. The CDR3, as DNA: TGTGCCAGCACCCGACAGGGGGATCAGCCCCAGCATTTT. Translation gives CASTRQGDQPQHF.

V usage is TRBV29-1 and J usage is TRBJ1-3; 7 bases map to TRBD1. This CDR3 spans 14 amino acids. Germline CDR1 and CDR2: SQVTM and ANQGSEA. Trimming removed 6 bases from V and 4 bases from J; junction bases left unmatched: 9. In DNA, the CDR3 is TGCAGCGTGTCCTCTAGACAGGGCGGAAACACCATATATTTT. It is translated as CSVSSRQGGNTIYF.